This T cell receptor beta chain was profiled in a study of T-cell reconstitution after alpha-beta-depleted transplantation in children. General study points: In patients about two months after transplant, alpha-beta T cells reportedly arose from several hundred expanded graft clones.

A TCRbeta library incorporating unique molecular identifiers was prepared. TCRdb reprocessed the PCR reads via MiXCR and lists one record per CDR3 protein. Altogether about 170,000 distinct CDR3 sequences are present, over 8.5% being singletons, with the ten largest covering over 10%. In this sample, this clonotype turned up many times. The antigen remains unidentified. There are 14 residues in the CDR3. Unmatched junction bases numbered 2, after V lost 2 bases and J lost 3 bases. Germline loops: CDR1 MNHEY, CDR2 SVGEGT. V gene TRBV6-2 or TRBV6-3 combines with J gene TRBJ2-7; 9 nucleotides match TRBD1. The sequence came from a boy between 2 and 10 years old with acute myeloid leukemia, due to receive a stem cell transplant. Source: PBMCs, taken before TCRalphabeta/CD19-depleted stem cell transplant. CDR3 in DNA: TGTGCCAGCAGTTACCTGACAGGGGGCTACGAGCAGTACTTC. Its protein is CASSYLTGGYEQYF.